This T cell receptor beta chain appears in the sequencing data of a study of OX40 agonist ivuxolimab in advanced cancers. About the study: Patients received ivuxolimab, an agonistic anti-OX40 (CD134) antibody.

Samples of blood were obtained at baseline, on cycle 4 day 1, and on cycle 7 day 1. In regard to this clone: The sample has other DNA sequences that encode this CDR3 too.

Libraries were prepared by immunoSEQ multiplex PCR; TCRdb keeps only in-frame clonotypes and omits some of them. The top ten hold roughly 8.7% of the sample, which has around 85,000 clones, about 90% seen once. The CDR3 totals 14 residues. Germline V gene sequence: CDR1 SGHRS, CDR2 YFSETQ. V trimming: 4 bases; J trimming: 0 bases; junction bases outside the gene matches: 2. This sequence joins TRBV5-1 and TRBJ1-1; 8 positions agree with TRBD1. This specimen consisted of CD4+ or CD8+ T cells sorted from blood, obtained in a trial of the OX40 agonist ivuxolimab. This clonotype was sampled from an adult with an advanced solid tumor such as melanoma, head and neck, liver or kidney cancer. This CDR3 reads CASSVGQVNTEAFF. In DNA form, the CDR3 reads TGCGCCAGCAGCGTGGGACAGGTGAACACTGAAGCTTTCTTT.